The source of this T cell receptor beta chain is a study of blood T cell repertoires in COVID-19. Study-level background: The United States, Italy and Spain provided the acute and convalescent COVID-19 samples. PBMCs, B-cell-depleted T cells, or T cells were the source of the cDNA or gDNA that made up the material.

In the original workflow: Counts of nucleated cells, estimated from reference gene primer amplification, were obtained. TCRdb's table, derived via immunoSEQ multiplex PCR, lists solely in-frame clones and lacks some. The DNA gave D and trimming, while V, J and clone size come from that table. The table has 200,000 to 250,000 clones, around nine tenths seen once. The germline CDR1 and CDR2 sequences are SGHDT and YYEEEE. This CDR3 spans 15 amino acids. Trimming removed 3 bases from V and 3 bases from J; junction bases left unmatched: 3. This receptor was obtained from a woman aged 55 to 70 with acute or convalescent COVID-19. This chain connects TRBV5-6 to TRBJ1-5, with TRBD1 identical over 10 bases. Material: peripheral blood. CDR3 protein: CASSYGTGVNQPQHF. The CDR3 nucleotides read TGTGCCAGCAGCTACGGGACAGGGGTCAATCAGCCCCAGCATTTT.